This T cell receptor beta chain appears in the sequencing data of a study of blood T cell repertoires in COVID-19. Across the whole study: Acute and convalescent COVID-19 specimens originated in the United States, Italy and Spain.

Donors were grouped by their self-reported clinical history. Symptom resolution, clearance, or two negative PCRs marked donors in Cohort 3 as recovered. The CDR3 consists of 15 residues. Trimming left V 0 bases short and J 3 bases short, with 12 bases between. The V gene's germline CDR1 is SGHRS and CDR2 YFSETQ. Sequencing was performed with immunoSEQ multiplex PCR; in TCRdb, only in-frame clones are kept and a portion is missing. The sample has approximately 360,000 clones; around four fifths are singletons. V usage is TRBV5-1 and J usage is TRBJ2-5; weak D call: TRBD2 (5 bases). The TCR comes from a woman in her forties or fifties who had recovered from COVID-19. Sample: PBMCs or T cells enriched from blood (not recorded which). CDR3 coding DNA: TGCGCCAGCAGCTTGGTAGCGCTCCATAAAGAGACCCAGTACTTC. Translating it yields CASSLVALHKETQYF.